This T cell receptor (beta chain) was captured by sequencing in a study of early T cells in non-severe SARS-CoV-2 infection. Overall study context: Chains were not paired, and sequencing was done on bulk RNA from unsorted whole blood. Findings of the study overall: VDJdb-based matching was biased toward anti-spike CD8 responses and missed private and CD4 specificities.

This clonotype was seen repeatedly, ten times or more. Its antigen is unknown. Attachment of unique molecular identifiers was made to individual cDNA molecules. Via MiXCR, TCRdb re-called the 5' RACE reads, giving one row per CDR3 protein. The table has 80,000 or so distinct CDR3 sequences, about 14% seen once. The sequencing sample was made of whole blood. This clonotype was obtained from an adult who was a healthcare worker with PCR-confirmed SARS-CoV-2 infection or an uninfected control (not recorded which).

The CDR3 loop reads CASSEFREGLDNEQFF. CDR3 nucleotides: TGCGCCAGCAGTGAATTTCGGGAGGGCCTGGACAATGAGCAGTTCTTC. The rearrangement links TRBV10-1 to TRBJ2-1; 8 nucleotides line up with TRBD2. This CDR3 is 16 amino acids long. In germline, CDR1 is WNHNN, CDR2 SYGVQD (reference sequence). Trimming at V came to 3 bases and at J to 5 bases, leaving 9 bases not matched to a gene.